The TCR beta chain under discussion was sequenced for a study of T cell responses to AZD1222 COVID-19 vaccine. Clones were sequenced by immunoSEQ multiplex PCR, and TCRdb holds only the in-frame ones, with some missing. The sample lists about 82,000 clones, approximately 90% occurring once. Overall study findings and caveats: Within unmutated variant regions lay the reported targets of nearly half of spike-specific TCRs. When two AZD1222 doses had been given, Spike-specific TCR breadth and depth rose. White British people made up most donors, females outnumbered males, and clonal diversity was possibly underestimated.

The CDR3 extends over 13 amino acids. With 5 bases clipped from V and 7 bases from J, the junction kept 5 bases outside the gene matches. CDR1 and CDR2 (germline): SGHTA, FQGTGA. This clone was recorded once. Antigen unknown. The rearrangement links TRBV7-3 to TRBJ1-2; TRBD1 agrees at 9 bases. The TCR sequence derives from an adult who received the AZD1222 COVID-19 vaccine. This specimen consisted of peripheral blood, obtained 28 days after the second AZD1222 dose. CDR3 DNA sequence: TGTGCCAGCAGCCCAGGACAGGGGTTTGGCTACACCTTC. This translates into CASSPGQGFGYTF.